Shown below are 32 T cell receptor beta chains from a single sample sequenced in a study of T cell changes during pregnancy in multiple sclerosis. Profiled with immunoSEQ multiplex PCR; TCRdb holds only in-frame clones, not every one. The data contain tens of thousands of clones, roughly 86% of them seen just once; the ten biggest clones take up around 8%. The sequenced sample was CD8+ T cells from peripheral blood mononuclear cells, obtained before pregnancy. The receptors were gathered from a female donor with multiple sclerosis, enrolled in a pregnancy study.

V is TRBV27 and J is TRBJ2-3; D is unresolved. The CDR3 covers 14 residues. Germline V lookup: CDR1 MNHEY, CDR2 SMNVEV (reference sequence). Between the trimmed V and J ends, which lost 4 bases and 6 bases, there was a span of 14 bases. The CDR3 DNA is TGTGCCAGCAGTTCGCGGATAGAGGTGGATACGCAGTATTTT. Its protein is CASSSRIEVDTQYF.

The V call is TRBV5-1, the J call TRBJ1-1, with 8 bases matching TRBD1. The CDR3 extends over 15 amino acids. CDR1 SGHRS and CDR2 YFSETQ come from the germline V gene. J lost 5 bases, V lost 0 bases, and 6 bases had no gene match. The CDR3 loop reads CASSLGQGLWTEAFF. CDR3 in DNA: TGCGCCAGCAGCTTGGGACAGGGGTTGTGGACTGAAGCTTTCTTT.

The DNA of the CDR3 is TGTGCCAGCAGCGTAGTTGGGGACAGACAAGCTTTCTTT. Its translation is CASSVVGDRQAFF. V usage is TRBV9 and J usage is TRBJ1-1; 7 nucleotides align to TRBD1. This CDR3 has 13 amino acids. V lost 0 bases, J lost 9 bases, and 5 bases stayed unmatched. The germline V gene has CDR1 SGDLS and CDR2 YYNGEE.

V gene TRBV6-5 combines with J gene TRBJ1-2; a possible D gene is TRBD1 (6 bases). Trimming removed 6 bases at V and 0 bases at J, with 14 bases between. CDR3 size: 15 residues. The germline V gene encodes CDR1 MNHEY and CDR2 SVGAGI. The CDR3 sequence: CASRTQDRANYGYTF. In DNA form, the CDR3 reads TGTGCCAGCAGGACACAGGACAGAGCTAACTATGGCTACACCTTC.

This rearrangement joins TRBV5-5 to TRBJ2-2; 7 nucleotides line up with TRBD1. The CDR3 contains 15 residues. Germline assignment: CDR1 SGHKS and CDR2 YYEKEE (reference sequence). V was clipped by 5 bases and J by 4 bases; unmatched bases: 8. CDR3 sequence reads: CASRIQDRVTGELFF. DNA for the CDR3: TGTGCCAGCAGGATCCAAGACAGGGTCACCGGGGAGCTGTTTTTT.

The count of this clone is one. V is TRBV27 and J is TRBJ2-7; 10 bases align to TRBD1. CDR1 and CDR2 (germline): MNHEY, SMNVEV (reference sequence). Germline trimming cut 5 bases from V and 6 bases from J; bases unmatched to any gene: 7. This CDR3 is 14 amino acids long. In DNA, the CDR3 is TGTGCCAGCAGTAGGACAGGGGGAACGGGCGAGCAGTACTTC. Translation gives CASSRTGGTGEQYF.

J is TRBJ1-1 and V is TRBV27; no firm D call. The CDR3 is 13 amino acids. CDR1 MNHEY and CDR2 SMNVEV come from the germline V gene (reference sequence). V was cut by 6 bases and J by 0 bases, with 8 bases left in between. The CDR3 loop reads CASSQIVNTEAFF. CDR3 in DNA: TGTGCCAGCAGCCAAATAGTGAACACTGAAGCTTTCTTT.

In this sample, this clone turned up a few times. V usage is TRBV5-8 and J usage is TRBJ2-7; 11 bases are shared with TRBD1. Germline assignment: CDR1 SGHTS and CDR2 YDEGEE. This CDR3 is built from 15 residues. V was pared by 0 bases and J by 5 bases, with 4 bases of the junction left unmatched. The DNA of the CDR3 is TGTGCCAGCAGCTTGGTTGGACAGGGGGCCAACGAGCAGTACTTC. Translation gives CASSLVGQGANEQYF.

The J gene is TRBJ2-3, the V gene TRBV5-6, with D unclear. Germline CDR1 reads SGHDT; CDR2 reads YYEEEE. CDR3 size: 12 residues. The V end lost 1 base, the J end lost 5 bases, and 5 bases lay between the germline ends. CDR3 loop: CASSLSLDTQYF. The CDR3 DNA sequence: TGTGCCAGCAGCTTGTCACTAGATACGCAGTATTTT.

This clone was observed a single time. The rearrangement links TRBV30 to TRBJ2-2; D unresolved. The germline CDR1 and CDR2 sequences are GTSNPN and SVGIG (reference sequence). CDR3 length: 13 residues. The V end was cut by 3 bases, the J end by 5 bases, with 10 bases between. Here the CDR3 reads CAWRKYTTGELFF. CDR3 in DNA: TGTGCCTGGAGGAAATACACAACCGGGGAGCTGTTTTTT.

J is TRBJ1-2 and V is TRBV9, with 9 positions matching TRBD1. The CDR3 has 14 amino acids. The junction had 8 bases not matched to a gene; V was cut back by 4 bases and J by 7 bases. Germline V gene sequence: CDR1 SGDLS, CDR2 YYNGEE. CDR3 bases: TGTGCCAGCAGCACCTCAACAGGGGGCGGTGGCTACACCTTC. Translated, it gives CASSTSTGGGGYTF.

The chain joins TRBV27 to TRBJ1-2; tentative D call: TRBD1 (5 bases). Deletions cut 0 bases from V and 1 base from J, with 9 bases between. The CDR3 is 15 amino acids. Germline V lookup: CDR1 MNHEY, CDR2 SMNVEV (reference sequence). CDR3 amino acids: CASSLSGHLNYGYTF. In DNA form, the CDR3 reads TGTGCCAGCAGTTTATCCGGACATCTTAACTATGGCTACACCTTC.

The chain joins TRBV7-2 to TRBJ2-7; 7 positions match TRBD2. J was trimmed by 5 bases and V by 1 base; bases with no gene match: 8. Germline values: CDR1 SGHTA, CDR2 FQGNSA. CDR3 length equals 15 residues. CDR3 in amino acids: CASSLVRGVQHEQYF. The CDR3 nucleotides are TGTGCCAGCAGCTTAGTCCGGGGGGTCCAACACGAGCAGTACTTC.

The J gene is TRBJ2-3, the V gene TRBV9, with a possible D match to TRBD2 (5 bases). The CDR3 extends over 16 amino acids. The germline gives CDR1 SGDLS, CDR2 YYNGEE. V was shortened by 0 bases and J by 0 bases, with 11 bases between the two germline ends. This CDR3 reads CASSVEGSASTDTQYF. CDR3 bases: TGTGCCAGCAGCGTAGAAGGTAGCGCGAGCACAGATACGCAGTATTTT.

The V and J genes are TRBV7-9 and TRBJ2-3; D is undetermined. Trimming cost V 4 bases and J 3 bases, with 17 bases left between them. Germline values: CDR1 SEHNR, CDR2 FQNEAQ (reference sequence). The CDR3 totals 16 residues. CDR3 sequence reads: CASSSTLVFLTDTQYF. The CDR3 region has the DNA TGTGCCAGCAGCTCTACCTTAGTATTCCTGACAGATACGCAGTATTTT.

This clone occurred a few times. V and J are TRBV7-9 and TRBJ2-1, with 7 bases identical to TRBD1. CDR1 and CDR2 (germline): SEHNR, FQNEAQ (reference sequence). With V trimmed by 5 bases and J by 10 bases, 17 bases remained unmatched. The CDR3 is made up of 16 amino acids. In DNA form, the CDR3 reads TGTGCCAGCAGCCCAGTTACCCTCGACAGGGTTGGGGAGCAGTTCTTC. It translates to CASSPVTLDRVGEQFF.

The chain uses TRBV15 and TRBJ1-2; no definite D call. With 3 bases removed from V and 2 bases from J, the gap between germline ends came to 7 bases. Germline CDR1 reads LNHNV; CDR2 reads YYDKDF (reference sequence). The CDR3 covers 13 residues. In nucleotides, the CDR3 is TGTGCCACCAGCAGCGGAGCAAACTATGGCTACACCTTC. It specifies CATSSGANYGYTF.

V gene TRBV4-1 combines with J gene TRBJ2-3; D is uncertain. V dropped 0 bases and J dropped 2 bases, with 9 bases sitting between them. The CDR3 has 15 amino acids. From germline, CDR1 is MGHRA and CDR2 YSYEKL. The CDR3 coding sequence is TGCGCCAGCAGCCAAGACTGGGCGTCCACAGATACGCAGTATTTT. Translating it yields CASSQDWASTDTQYF.

In DNA form, the CDR3 reads TGTGCCAGCAGCGTTACAGGAAATCCAACTAATGAAAAACTGTTTTTT. It yields the protein CASSVTGNPTNEKLFF. This chain links TRBV9 with TRBJ1-4, with a weak D call TRBD1 (5 bases). CDR1 is SGDLS, CDR2 YYNGEE, per germline. This CDR3 comprises 16 residues. Between the trimmed V and J ends, which lost 2 bases and 0 bases, there was a span of 11 bases.

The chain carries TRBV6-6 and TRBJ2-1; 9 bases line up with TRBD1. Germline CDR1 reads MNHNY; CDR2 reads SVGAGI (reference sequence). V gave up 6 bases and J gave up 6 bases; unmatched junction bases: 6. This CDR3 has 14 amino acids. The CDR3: CASRPGQGFNEQFF. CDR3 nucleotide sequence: TGTGCCAGCAGGCCGGGACAGGGATTCAATGAGCAGTTCTTC.

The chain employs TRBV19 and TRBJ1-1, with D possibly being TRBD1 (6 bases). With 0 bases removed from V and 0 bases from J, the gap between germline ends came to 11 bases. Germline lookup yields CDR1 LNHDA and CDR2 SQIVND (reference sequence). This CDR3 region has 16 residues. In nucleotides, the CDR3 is TGTGCCAGTAGTATAGAAACAGGGCTCATGAACACTGAAGCTTTCTTT. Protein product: CASSIETGLMNTEAFF.

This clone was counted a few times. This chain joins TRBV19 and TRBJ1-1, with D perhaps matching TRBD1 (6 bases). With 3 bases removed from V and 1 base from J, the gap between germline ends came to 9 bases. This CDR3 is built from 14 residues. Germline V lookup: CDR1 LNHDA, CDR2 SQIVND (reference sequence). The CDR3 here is CASSIEGENTEAFF. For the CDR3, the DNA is TGTGCCAGTAGTATCGAGGGGGAGAACACTGAAGCTTTCTTT. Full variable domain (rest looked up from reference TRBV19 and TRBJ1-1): DGGITQSPKYLFRKEGQNVTLSCEQNLNHDAMYWYRQDPGQGLRLIYYSQIVNDFQKGDIAEGYSVSREKKESFPLTVTSAQKNPTAFYLCASSIEGENTEAFFGQGTRLTVV.

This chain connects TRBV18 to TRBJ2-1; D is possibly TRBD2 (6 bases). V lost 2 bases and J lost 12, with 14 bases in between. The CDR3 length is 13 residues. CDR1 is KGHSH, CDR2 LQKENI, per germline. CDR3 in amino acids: CASSPNRDSPQFF. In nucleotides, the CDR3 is TGTGCCAGCTCACCAAACCGGGACTCACCGCAGTTCTTC.

DNA for the CDR3: TGTGCCAGCGGGGACAGGGCGATCGACGAGCAGTACTTC. This sequence encodes CASGDRAIDEQYF. The chain couples TRBV27 to TRBJ2-7, with TRBD1 identical over 9 bases. The CDR3 runs 13 residues. After removal of 8 bases from V and 5 bases from J, the junction contained 7 bases not matched to a gene. The V gene's germline CDR1 is MNHEY and CDR2 SMNVEV (reference sequence).

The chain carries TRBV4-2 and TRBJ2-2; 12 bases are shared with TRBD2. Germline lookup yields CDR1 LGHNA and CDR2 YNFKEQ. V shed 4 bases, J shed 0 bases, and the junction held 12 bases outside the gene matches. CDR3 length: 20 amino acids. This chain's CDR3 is CASSPVKVWTSGANTGELFF. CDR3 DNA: TGTGCCAGCAGCCCAGTAAAAGTCTGGACTAGCGGGGCGAACACCGGGGAGCTGTTTTTT.

CDR3 sequence reads: CASSQGQVANYGYTF. In DNA form, the CDR3 reads TGTGCCAGCAGTCAGGGACAGGTAGCTAACTATGGCTACACCTTC. V is TRBV28 and J is TRBJ1-2, with 8 bases fitting TRBD1. J was trimmed by 0 bases and V by 5 bases; bases with no gene match: 5. This CDR3 contains 15 residues. CDR1 is MDHEN, CDR2 SYDVKM, per germline.

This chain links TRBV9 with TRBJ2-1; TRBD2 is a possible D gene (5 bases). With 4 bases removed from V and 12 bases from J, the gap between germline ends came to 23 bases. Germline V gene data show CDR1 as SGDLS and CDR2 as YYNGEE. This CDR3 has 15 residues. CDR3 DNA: TGTGCCAGCAGCCCGGGGAGCCTCGGAGGCTGGGGGCAGTTCTTC. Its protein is CASSPGSLGGWGQFF.

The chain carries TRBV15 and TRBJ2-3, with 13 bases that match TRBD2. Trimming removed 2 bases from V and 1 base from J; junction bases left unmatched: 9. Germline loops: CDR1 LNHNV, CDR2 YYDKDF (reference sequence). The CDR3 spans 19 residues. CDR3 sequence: CATSRLRTSGSPGTDTQYF. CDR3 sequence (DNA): TGTGCCACCAGCAGACTGCGGACTAGCGGGAGCCCGGGCACAGATACGCAGTATTTT. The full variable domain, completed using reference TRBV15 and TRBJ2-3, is DAMVIQNPRYQVTQFGKPVTLSCSQTLNHNVMYWYQQKSSQAPKLLFHYYDKDFNNEADTPDNFQSRRPNTSFCFLDIRSPGLGDTAMYLCATSRLRTSGSPGTDTQYFGPGTRLTVL.

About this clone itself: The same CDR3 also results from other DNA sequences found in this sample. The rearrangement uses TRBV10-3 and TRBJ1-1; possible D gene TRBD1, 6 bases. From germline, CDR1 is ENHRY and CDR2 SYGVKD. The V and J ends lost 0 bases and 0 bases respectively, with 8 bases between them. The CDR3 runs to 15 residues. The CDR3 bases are TGTGCCATCAGTGAGTCCAGGGGTATGAACACTGAAGCTTTCTTT. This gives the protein CAISESRGMNTEAFF.

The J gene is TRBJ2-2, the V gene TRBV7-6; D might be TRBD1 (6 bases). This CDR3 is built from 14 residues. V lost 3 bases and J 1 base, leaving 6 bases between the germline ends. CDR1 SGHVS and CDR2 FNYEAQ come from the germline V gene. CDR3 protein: CASSLGQNTGELFF. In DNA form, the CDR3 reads TGTGCCAGCAGCTTGGGACAGAACACCGGGGAGCTGTTTTTT.

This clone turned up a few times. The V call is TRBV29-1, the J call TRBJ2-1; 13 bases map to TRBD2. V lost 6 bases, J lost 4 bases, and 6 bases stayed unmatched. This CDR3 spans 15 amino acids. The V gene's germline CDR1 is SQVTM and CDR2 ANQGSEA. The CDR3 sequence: CSVGLAGVSYNEQFF. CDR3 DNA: TGCAGCGTAGGACTAGCGGGAGTATCGTACAATGAGCAGTTCTTC.

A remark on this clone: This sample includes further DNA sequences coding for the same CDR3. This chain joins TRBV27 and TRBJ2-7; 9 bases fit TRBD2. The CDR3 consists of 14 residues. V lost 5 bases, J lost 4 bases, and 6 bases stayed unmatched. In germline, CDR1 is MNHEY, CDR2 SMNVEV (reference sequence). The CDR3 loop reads CASSIKRGDYEQYF. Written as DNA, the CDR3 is TGTGCCAGCAGTATTAAGCGGGGGGATTACGAGCAGTACTTC.